A selection of T cell receptor beta chains follows, all from one sample in a study of Graves' ophthalmopathy and Graves' hyperthyroidism. TCRdb itself ran the multiplex PCR reads through MiXCR, one entry per CDR3 protein. The sample holds hundreds of thousands of distinct CDR3 sequences; under 25% are singletons and the top ten take 3%. Sequences were obtained from peripheral blood. These receptors all come from a woman aged 18-30 years with stable Graves' hyperthyroidism. CDR3s include the opening cysteine and the closing phenylalanine or tryptophan.

TRBV27	TRBJ2-7	CASSFVGGPPEQYF
TRBV6-5	TRBJ2-7	CASKRTIRPYEQYF
TRBV5-1	TRBJ2-7	CASSTGQTYEQYF
TRBV24-1	TRBJ2-5	CATSATGARETQYF
TRBV28	TRBJ2-5	CASNPADRGPETQYF
TRBV6-5	TRBJ1-1	CASSSNGVNTEAFF
TRBV12-3/TRBV12-4	TRBJ2-7	CASSAGRDYDASWVEQYF
TRBV20-1	TRBJ2-7	CSAGTSGLSSYEQYF
TRBV24-1	TRBJ2-2	CATSDFSAAYTGELFF
TRBV18	TRBJ2-7	CASSPRTVPYEQYF
TRBV27	TRBJ1-1	CASSFSAGSTEAFF
TRBV2	TRBJ2-7	CASSERWRIYEQYF
TRBV12-3/TRBV12-4	TRBJ1-3	CASRGDRAGNTIYF
TRBV6-1	TRBJ2-5	CASSELSGRQETQYF
TRBV7-2	TRBJ2-6	CASSLARRASGANVLTF
TRBV2	TRBJ1-1	CASSVEGSTEAFF
TRBV12-3/TRBV12-4	TRBJ2-5	CASSLARWGRGQETQYF
TRBV6-1	TRBJ1-1	CASSETDRSRAFF
TRBV6-1	TRBJ1-1	CASSGYWKAFF
TRBV3-1	TRBJ2-2	CASSQTQRTGELFF
TRBV12-3/TRBV12-4	TRBJ2-5	CASSSVGTSGSQYF
TRBV16	TRBJ1-2	CASSHTPESPYGYTF
TRBV11-2	TRBJ2-7	CASSFVSSYTSYEQYF
TRBV12-5	TRBJ2-7	CASGLRTAYEQYF
TRBV12-3/TRBV12-4	TRBJ1-6	CASTPGGAGSPLHF
TRBV3-1	TRBJ1-5	CASSQVVGGWSNQPQHF
TRBV4-2	TRBJ2-7	CASSQDLISGQALDEQYF
TRBV12-3/TRBV12-4	TRBJ1-3	CASRPRTGPGNTIYF
TRBV4-1	TRBJ1-5	CASSPRQGGNQPQHF
TRBV6-1	TRBJ1-5	CASSERQGRQPQHF
TRBV12-3/TRBV12-4	TRBJ1-2	CASSEQGALGYTF